This T cell receptor beta chain is drawn from a study of lymphopenia after photon versus proton radiotherapy. Study outcomes and limitations: Larger post-nadir TCR diversity loss correlated inversely with survival in deceased patients. After the lymphocyte nadir, photon-treated repertoires showed oligoclonal expansion, especially of CD8+ Temra cells.

TCRdb's table, derived via immunoSEQ multiplex PCR, lists solely in-frame clones and lacks some. This table holds more than 30,000 clones, roughly 89% found once. Germline-derived CDR1 and CDR2 are SGHAT and FQNNGV. The CDR3 extends over 13 amino acids. Losses at the gene ends were 5 bases for V and 10 bases for J; bases not matched to a gene: 10. About this clone itself: The antigen remains undetermined.

This sequence originates from a woman aged 70-85 years with pancreatic cancer. Some clones in this sample may be carry-over from other donors' samples. The sequenced sample was peripheral blood, obtained from a patient treated with proton-based radiotherapy. The chain couples TRBV11-2 to TRBJ1-1; 7 nucleotides agree with TRBD1. The CDR3 loop is CASSESGQAVAFF. The CDR3 coding sequence is TGTGCCAGCAGCGAGTCAGGACAGGCGGTAGCTTTCTTT.